These 2 T cell receptor beta chains originate from one sample sequenced in a study of Tregs in tolerant kidney transplant recipients. Method: immunoSEQ multiplex PCR; TCRdb's copy keeps in-frame clones and lacks some. This table holds some 15,000 clones, around 49% found once. After approximately six days with irradiated graft donor PBMCs, CFSE-labeled recipient PBMCs were FACS-sorted. These receptors' targets are unknown. Sequences were derived from CD4+ T cells from blood cultured with allogeneic cells, sampled before the transplant. All receptors come from a human patient who received a combined kidney and bone marrow transplant.

The chain's CDR3 is CASSRDRGFANYGYTF. The CDR3 DNA follows: TGTGCCAGCAGCCGGGACAGGGGATTCGCTAACTATGGCTACACCTTC. The rearrangement links TRBV2 to TRBJ1-2; 10 nucleotides match TRBD1. The germline V gene encodes CDR1 SNHLY and CDR2 FYNNEI. This CDR3 contains 16 residues. V was pared by 6 bases and J by 0 bases, with 7 bases of the junction left unmatched.

Within the sample, this clone is medium-sized. The chain links TRBV9 to TRBJ1-1; D may be TRBD1 (6 bases). The CDR3 extends over 16 amino acids. Germline values: CDR1 SGDLS, CDR2 YYNGEE. The V end lost 3 bases, the J end lost 1 base, and 16 bases lay between the germline ends. This chain's CDR3 is CASSGGQKTWNTEAFF. CDR3 in DNA: TGTGCCAGCAGCGGGGGGCAGAAGACATGGAACACTGAAGCTTTCTTT.